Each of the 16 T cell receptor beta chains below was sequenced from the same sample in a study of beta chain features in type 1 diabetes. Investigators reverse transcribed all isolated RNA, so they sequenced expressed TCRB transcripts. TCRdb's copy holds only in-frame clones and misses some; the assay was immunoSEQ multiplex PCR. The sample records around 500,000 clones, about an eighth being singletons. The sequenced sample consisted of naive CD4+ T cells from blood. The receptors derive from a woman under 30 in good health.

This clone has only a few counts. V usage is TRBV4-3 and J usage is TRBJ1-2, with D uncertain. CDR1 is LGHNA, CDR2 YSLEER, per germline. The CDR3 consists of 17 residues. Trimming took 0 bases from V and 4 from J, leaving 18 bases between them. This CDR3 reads CASSQDRGGRSVYGYTF. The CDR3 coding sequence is TGCGCCAGCAGCCAAGATCGAGGCGGACGGAGCGTCTATGGCTACACCTTC.

The CDR3 region has the DNA TGTGCCTGGACCGGACTACAGGTAGAAGCTTTCTTT. It specifies CAWTGLQVEAFF. The V and J genes are TRBV30 and TRBJ1-1; a weak D match, TRBD1 (5 bases). Looked up from germline, CDR1 is GTSNPN and CDR2 is SVGIG (reference sequence). The CDR3 runs 12 residues. Deletions cut 4 bases from V and 8 bases from J, with 14 bases between.

CDR3 in amino acids: CASTTRANEQFF. The CDR3 DNA reads as TGTGCCAGCACTACCAGGGCCAATGAGCAGTTCTTC. The genes are TRBV6-6 and TRBJ2-1; tentatively, D is TRBD1 (5 bases). Per germline, CDR1 MNHNY and CDR2 SVGAGI (reference sequence). The ends were cut back, 7 bases at V and 6 bases at J, with 10 bases in the middle. This CDR3 spans 12 amino acids.

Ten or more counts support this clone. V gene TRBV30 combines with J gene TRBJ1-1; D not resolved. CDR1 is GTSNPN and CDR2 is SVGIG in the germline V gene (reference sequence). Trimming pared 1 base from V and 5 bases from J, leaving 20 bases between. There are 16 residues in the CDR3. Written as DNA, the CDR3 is TGTGCCTGGAGTGCGACCGTGCTGGCAGGACGAACTGAAGCTTTCTTT. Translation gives CAWSATVLAGRTEAFF.

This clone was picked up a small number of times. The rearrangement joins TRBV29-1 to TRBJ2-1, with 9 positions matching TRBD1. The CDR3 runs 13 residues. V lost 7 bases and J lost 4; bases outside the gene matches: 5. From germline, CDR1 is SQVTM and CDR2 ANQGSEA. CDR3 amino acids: CSAVGTGYNEQFF. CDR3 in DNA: TGCAGCGCGGTGGGGACAGGGTACAATGAGCAGTTCTTC.

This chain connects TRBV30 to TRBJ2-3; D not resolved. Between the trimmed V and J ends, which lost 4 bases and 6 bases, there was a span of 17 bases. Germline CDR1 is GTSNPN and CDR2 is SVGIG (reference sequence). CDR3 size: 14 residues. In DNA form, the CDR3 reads TGTGCCTGGACCCTGGGCAGGTCCGTTGATACGCAGTATTTT. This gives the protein CAWTLGRSVDTQYF. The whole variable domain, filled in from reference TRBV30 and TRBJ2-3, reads SQTIHQWPATLVQPVGSPLSLECTVEGTSNPNLYWYRQAAGRGLQLLFYSVGIGQISSEVPQNLSASRPQDRQFILSSKKLLLSDSGFYLCAWTLGRSVDTQYFGPGTRLTVL.

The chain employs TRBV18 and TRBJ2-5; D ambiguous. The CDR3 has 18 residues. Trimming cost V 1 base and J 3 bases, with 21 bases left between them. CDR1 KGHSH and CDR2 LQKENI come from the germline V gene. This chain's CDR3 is CASSPLSFLGIKEETQYF. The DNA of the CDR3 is TGTGCCAGCTCACCACTAAGTTTCCTGGGGATAAAGGAAGAGACCCAGTACTTC.

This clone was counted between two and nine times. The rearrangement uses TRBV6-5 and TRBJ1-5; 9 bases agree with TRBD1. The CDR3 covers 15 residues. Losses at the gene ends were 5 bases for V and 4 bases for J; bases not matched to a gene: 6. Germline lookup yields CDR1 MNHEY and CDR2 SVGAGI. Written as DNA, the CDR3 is TGTGCCAGCAGTCCGGACAGGGGAAGGAATCAGCCCCAGCATTTT. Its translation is CASSPDRGRNQPQHF.

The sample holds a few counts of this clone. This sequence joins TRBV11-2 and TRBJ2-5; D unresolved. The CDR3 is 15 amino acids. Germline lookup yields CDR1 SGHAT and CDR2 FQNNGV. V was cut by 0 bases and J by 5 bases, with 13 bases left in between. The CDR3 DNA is TGTGCCAGCAGCTTAGAAACCCTACGGCAGGAGACCCAGTACTTC. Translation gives CASSLETLRQETQYF.

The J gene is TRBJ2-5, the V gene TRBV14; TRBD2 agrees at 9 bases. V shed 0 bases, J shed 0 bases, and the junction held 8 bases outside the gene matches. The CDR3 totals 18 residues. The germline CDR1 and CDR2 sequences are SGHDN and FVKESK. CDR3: CASSQDRRGGKYQETQYF. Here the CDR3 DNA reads TGTGCCAGCAGCCAAGATCGGCGGGGGGGAAAGTACCAAGAGACCCAGTACTTC.

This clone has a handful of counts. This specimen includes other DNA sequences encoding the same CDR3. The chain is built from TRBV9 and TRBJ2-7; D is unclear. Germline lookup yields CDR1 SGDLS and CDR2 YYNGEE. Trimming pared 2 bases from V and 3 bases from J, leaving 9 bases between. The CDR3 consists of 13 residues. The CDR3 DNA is TGTGCCAGCAGCGTGGACCTAGGCTACGAGCAGTACTTC. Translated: CASSVDLGYEQYF.

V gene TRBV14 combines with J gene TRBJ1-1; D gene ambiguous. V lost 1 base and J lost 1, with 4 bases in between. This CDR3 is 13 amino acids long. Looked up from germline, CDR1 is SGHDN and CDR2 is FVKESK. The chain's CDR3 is CASSQGANTEAFF. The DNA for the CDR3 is TGTGCCAGCAGCCAAGGGGCGAACACTGAAGCTTTCTTT.

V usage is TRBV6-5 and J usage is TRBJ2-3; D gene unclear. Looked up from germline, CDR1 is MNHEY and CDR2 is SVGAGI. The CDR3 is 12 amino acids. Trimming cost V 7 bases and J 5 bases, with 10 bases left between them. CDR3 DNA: TGTGCCAGCAATCTAGGAGTAGATACGCAGTATTTT. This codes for CASNLGVDTQYF.

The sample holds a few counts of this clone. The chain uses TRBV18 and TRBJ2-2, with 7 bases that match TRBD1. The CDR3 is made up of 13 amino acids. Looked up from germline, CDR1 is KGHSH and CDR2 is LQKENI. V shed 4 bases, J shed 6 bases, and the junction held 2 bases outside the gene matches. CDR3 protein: CASSRQGPGELFF. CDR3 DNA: TGTGCCAGCTCACGACAGGGTCCCGGGGAGCTGTTTTTT.

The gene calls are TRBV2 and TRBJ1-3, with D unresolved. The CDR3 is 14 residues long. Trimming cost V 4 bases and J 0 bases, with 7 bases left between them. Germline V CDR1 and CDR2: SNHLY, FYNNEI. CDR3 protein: CASSAQYSGNTIYF. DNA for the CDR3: TGTGCCAGCAGTGCGCAGTACTCTGGAAACACCATATATTTT.

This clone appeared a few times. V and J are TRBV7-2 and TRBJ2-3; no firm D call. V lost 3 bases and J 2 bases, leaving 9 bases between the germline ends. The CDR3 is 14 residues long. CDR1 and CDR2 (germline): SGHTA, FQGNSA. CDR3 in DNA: TGTGCCAGCAGCTTTCGGCACGCCACAGATACGCAGTATTTT. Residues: CASSFRHATDTQYF.